A selection of T cell receptor beta chains follows, all from one sample in a study of spatial heterogeneity in lung cancer. TCRdb passed the 5' RACE reads through MiXCR, listing each CDR3 protein once. The repertoire includes around 100,000 distinct CDR3 sequences, 10% to 14% of them detected once, and around 24% sits in the top ten. The sequences come from PBMCs, collected at follow-up. All receptors come from a female donor with early-stage non-small cell lung cancer. The CDR3 runs from the conserved cysteine through the conserved F or W. A D gene is named only where the DNA matches it firmly. Clone size is stated in some rows and not others, as once, few, many or a class when expanded.

J | D | V | size | CDR3 | DNA
TRBJ2-5 | NA | TRBV7-8 | NA | CASSLAVNLQETQYF | TGTGCCAGCAGCTTAGCGGTTAATCTCCAAGAGACCCAGTACTTC
TRBJ1-4 | NA | TRBV21-1 | few | CASSKGQGSRKLFF | TGTGCCAGCAGTAAAGGACAGGGAAGTCGGAAACTGTTTTTT
TRBJ2-2 | NA | TRBV5-1 | many | CASSLGTATNTGELFF | TGCGCCAGCAGCTTGGGAACAGCAACAAACACCGGGGAGCTGTTTTTT
TRBJ2-5 | TRBD2 | TRBV20-1 | few | CSAPDLTSGAQETQYF | TGCAGTGCTCCAGACCTGACTAGCGGGGCCCAAGAGACCCAGTACTTC
TRBJ2-4 | NA | TRBV19 | few | CASSIRQEIQYF | TGTGCCAGTAGTATACGACAGGAAATTCAGTACTTC
TRBJ1-6 | NA | TRBV2 | NA | CASSEERPSYSPLHF | TGTGCCAGCAGTGAAGAGCGACCTAGTTATTCACCCCTCCACTTT
TRBJ2-2 | TRBD1 | TRBV7-8 | many | CASSFGPPGQGNRGELFF | TGTGCCAGCAGCTTTGGACCGCCGGGACAGGGAAATAGAGGGGAGCTGTTTTTT
TRBJ2-2 | NA | TRBV20-1 | few | CSARPDATGELFF | TGCAGTGCTAGACCGGACGCAACCGGGGAGCTGTTTTTT
TRBJ2-1 | TRBD2 | TRBV7-2 | many | CASSLRGPVAGEHNEQFF | TGTGCCAGCAGCCTTAGGGGGCCGGTAGCGGGAGAGCACAATGAGCAGTTCTTC
TRBJ2-2 | NA | TRBV30 | NA | CAWIGKRITTGELFF | TGTGCCTGGATTGGGAAGCGGATAACCACCGGGGAGCTGTTTTTT
TRBJ2-3 | TRBD1 | TRBV28 | NA | CASSFWAGGAYTQYF | TGTGCCAGCAGTTTTTGGGCAGGGGGCGCATATACGCAGTATTTT
TRBJ2-3 | TRBD2 | TRBV10-3 | many | CAIEGNSGSTDTQYF | TGTGCCATCGAAGGGAATAGCGGGAGCACAGATACGCAGTATTTT
TRBJ1-1 | TRBD1 | TRBV3-1 | NA | CASSPGQGAMGTEAFF | TGTGCCAGCAGCCCCGGACAGGGGGCGATGGGGACCGAAGCTTTCTTT
TRBJ2-1 | NA | TRBV6-1 | many | CASSVSSHLWDNEQFF | TGTGCCAGCAGTGTCTCTAGCCACTTATGGGACAATGAGCAGTTCTTC
TRBJ1-4 | TRBD1 | TRBV7-2 | many | CASSFVQGGINEKLFF | TGTGCCAGCAGCTTCGTACAGGGGGGAATTAATGAAAAACTGTTTTTT
TRBJ2-7 | TRBD2 | TRBV19 | NA | CASSTGESGSGYEQYF | TGTGCCAGTAGTACCGGGGAAAGCGGGAGTGGCTACGAGCAGTACTTC
TRBJ2-3 | NA | TRBV7-2 | NA | CASSLGVLTDTQYF | TGTGCCAGCAGCTTGGGGGTCCTCACAGATACGCAGTATTTT
TRBJ2-2 | NA | TRBV20-1 | NA | CSARFVGTGKTGELFF | TGCAGTGCTAGATTCGTCGGAACAGGGAAGACCGGGGAGCTGTTTTTT
TRBJ1-5 | NA | TRBV24-1 | few | CATSDNGINQPQHF | TGTGCCACCAGTGATAATGGTATCAATCAGCCCCAGCATTTT
TRBJ1-4 | NA | TRBV30 | few | CAWSTPRGLNEKLFF | TGTGCCTGGAGTACTCCCAGGGGCCTTAATGAAAAACTGTTTTTT
TRBJ1-5 | NA | TRBV28 | few | CASSFGRGSNQPQHF | TGTGCCAGCAGTTTCGGGAGGGGCAGCAATCAGCCCCAGCATTTT
TRBJ1-4 | NA | TRBV29-1 | many | CSVDVARGKLFF | TGCAGCGTTGATGTGGCCCGGGGAAAACTGTTTTTT
TRBJ1-4 | TRBD1 | TRBV5-4 | NA | CASSPGQQNEKLFF | TGTGCCAGCAGCCCGGGACAGCAGAATGAAAAACTGTTTTTT
TRBJ2-1 | NA | TRBV7-2 | few | CASSWAGTPGSYNEQFF | TGTGCCAGCAGCTGGGCTGGGACGCCCGGTTCCTACAATGAGCAGTTCTTC
TRBJ2-3 | TRBD2 | TRBV4-2 | NA | CASSQVKGLAVGSDTQYF | TGTGCCAGCAGCCAAGTGAAGGGACTAGCGGTCGGTTCAGATACGCAGTATTTT
TRBJ2-3 | NA | TRBV5-5 | many | CASSLDSSSTDTQYF | TGTGCCAGCAGCTTGGACAGCTCTAGCACAGATACGCAGTATTTT
TRBJ2-5 | NA | TRBV5-1 | NA | CASSLQRAEETQYF | TGCGCCAGCAGCTTACAGCGGGCCGAAGAGACCCAGTACTTC
TRBJ1-6 | NA | TRBV6-6 | many | CASSPDRNNSPLHF | TGTGCCAGCAGCCCCGACAGGAATAATTCACCCCTCCACTTT
TRBJ1-2 | NA | TRBV7-9 | NA | CASSLEVQYGYTF | TGTGCCAGCAGCTTAGAGGTACAATATGGCTACACCTTC
TRBJ1-4 | TRBD1 | TRBV28 | few | CASSSTGATQEKLFF | TGTGCCAGCAGTAGTACAGGGGCTACTCAGGAAAAACTGTTTTTT
TRBJ1-6 | NA | TRBV19 | many | CASSYQGYSPLHF | TGTGCCAGTAGTTACCAGGGATATTCACCCCTCCACTTT
TRBJ1-2 | NA | TRBV12-3/TRBV12-4 | NA | CASSSISGYGYTF | TGTGCCAGCAGTTCCATCTCGGGCTATGGCTACACCTTC
TRBJ2-7 | TRBD2 | TRBV24-1 | NA | CATKVASGRVLREQYF | TGTGCCACCAAGGTGGCTAGCGGGAGGGTCCTACGTGAGCAGTACTTC
TRBJ2-3 | NA | TRBV20-1 | NA | CSARSGDAPASTDTQYF | TGCAGTGCTAGGAGTGGAGACGCACCCGCTAGCACAGATACGCAGTATTTT
TRBJ1-1 | NA | TRBV20-1 | few | CSAARAIGPMNTEAFF | TGCAGTGCGGCCAGAGCTATAGGGCCCATGAACACTGAAGCTTTCTTT
TRBJ2-7 | TRBD1 | TRBV18 | NA | CASSGTGHPYEQYF | TGTGCCAGCTCCGGGACAGGGCACCCTTACGAGCAGTACTTC
TRBJ1-5 | NA | TRBV27 | NA | CASSLTGTSSNQPQHF | TGTGCCAGCAGTTTGACCGGGACATCAAGCAATCAGCCCCAGCATTTT
TRBJ1-3 | NA | TRBV7-9 | NA | CASSFGISGNTIYF | TGTGCCAGCAGCTTTGGTATTTCTGGAAACACCATATATTTT
TRBJ1-4 | NA | TRBV6-6 | NA | CASSYSGITGEKLFF | TGTGCCAGCAGTTACTCCGGGATTACCGGGGAAAAACTGTTTTTT
TRBJ2-5 | NA | TRBV3-1 | NA | CASSQVMGRETQYF | TGTGCCAGCAGCCAAGTTATGGGTCGAGAGACCCAGTACTTC
TRBJ1-2 | NA | TRBV15 | NA | CATSRDRGSDGYTF | TGTGCCACCAGCAGAGACAGGGGTTCGGATGGCTACACCTTC
TRBJ2-3 | NA | TRBV10-3 | many | CAISEVERVTDTQYF | TGTGCCATCAGTGAGGTGGAGCGGGTCACAGATACGCAGTATTTT
TRBJ1-3 | TRBD1 | TRBV12-3/TRBV12-4 | few | CASSPGQYGNTIYF | TGTGCCAGCAGTCCGGGACAGTATGGAAACACCATATATTTT